The clone carrying this TCR beta chain was observed a few times. TCRdb recomputed calls from the 5' RACE reads with MiXCR, one row per CDR3 protein. The sample consists of roughly 45,000 distinct CDR3 sequences, 3.5% to 5% of them appearing once. Germline V CDR1 and CDR2: LNHDA, SQIVND (reference sequence). CDR3 length: 14 amino acids. Trimming removed 7 bases from V and 7 bases from J; junction bases left unmatched: 9. This specimen belongs to a study of early T cells in non-severe SARS-CoV-2 infection. As for the study in general: Unsorted whole blood bulk RNA was sequenced, with unpaired chains.

This sequence originates from an adult who was a healthcare worker with PCR-confirmed SARS-CoV-2 infection or an uninfected control (not recorded which). Sample: whole blood. The chain carries TRBV19 and TRBJ2-2, with 7 bases that match TRBD2. The CDR3 loop is CASTRGGGIGELFF. The CDR3 DNA reads as TGTGCCAGTACCCGAGGCGGGGGAATCGGGGAGCTGTTTTTT.